Listed below are T cell receptor beta chains from one sample, sequenced in a study of blood T cell repertoires in COVID-19. Repertoires were generated with immunoSEQ multiplex PCR, while TCRdb's copy carries only in-frame clones and drops some. The sample has 200,000 to 250,000 clones; 83% are singletons. The sample was peripheral blood. These receptors were taken from a human donor in a cohort sampled during active COVID-19. Both conserved end residues are trimmed from each CDR3. The D gene is left open where the match is weak.

D gene | V gene | CDR3 protein
TRBD1 | TRBV7-2 | ASSSLTGVVGAF
TRBD1 | TRBV7-2 | ASSSAEQGQGEAGELF
TRBD1 | TRBV28 | ASRYDRVPGELF
- | TRBV6-5 | ASSYESRRMNTEAF
- | TRBV6-5 | ASSSLGATNEKLF
TRBD1 | TRBV9 | ASSPGQGVMYGYT
TRBD1 | TRBV6-2/TRBV6-3 | ASSQGTVTDTQY
TRBD1 | TRBV6-2/TRBV6-3 | ASSRQGRTSYEQY
- | TRBV5-4 | ASSVWTDTEAF
- | TRBV3-1/TRBV3-2 | ASRNPRGMNTEAF
- | TRBV11-2 | ASSLLTAGGQEQY
TRBD1 | TRBV9 | ASSPSGQGHEQY
- | TRBV6-1 | ASSDSGNPSGNTIY
- | TRBV27 | ASSLWGDDSYNEQF
- | TRBV11-2 | ASSLGQDSYNSPLH
TRBD1 | TRBV5-1 | ASSLGQFNEKLF
TRBD1 | TRBV14 | ASSQLRTGEAF
- | TRBV29-1 | SVCSGIGQPQH
- | TRBV6-6 | ANGQSTDTQY
- | TRBV7-2 | ASSLEGSGNTIY
TRBD1 | TRBV19 | ASSTRTGWRDSPLH
- | TRBV7-9 | ASSLPLRGYT
- | TRBV27 | ASSPLAGRARNTIY
TRBD1 | TRBV5-1 | ASSLGDRGYGYT
TRBD2 | TRBV19 | ASRPGLAGAGPSYNEQF
- | TRBV28 | ASTPLVSLLPEGTYEQY
TRBD1 | TRBV6-5 | ASSPGTGQY
- | TRBV19 | ASSGQTNTEAF
TRBD1 | TRBV10-3 | AITGQGVDEQF
- | TRBV5-4 | ASSFGRGQETQY
- | TRBV29-1 | SVETPSSGANVLT
- | TRBV30 | AWSYRTQPHSGANVLT
TRBD1 | TRBV6-6 | ASSYNGQGLSYEQY
TRBD1 | TRBV28 | ASSLRDRGLRETQY
TRBD1 | TRBV25-1 | ASGPGQGRDNQPQH
TRBD1 | TRBV5-1 | ASSQDRSNTGELF
TRBD2 | TRBV4-1 | ASSLTSGNNEQF
- | TRBV7-9 | ASSLGEENTEAF
- | TRBV25-1 | ASSDGQRDGYT
- | TRBV7-3 | ASSLQGNYGYT
TRBD2 | TRBV24-1 | ATSESGGAHEQF
TRBD1 | TRBV2 | ASTRTGQQETQY
TRBD1 | TRBV6-5 | ASSYSKDRHTQY
TRBD2 | TRBV6-1 | ASSAPPGAGYTGELF
- | TRBV9 | ASSVLQTTDTQY
TRBD1 | TRBV2 | ASTLRTGSDQPQH
TRBD1 | TRBV5-5 | ASSPWTGDFQPQH
- | TRBV24-1 | ATSRGDSYEQY